The rows below give T cell receptor beta chains drawn from one sample of a study of PD-1 blockade in classical Hodgkin lymphoma. TCRdb's table, derived via immunoSEQ multiplex PCR, lists solely in-frame clones and lacks some. The table has 95,000 to 100,000 clones, around 89% seen once. The sequencing here drew on peripheral blood mononuclear cells (PBMCs), taken before the second cycle of nivolumab. These receptors all come from a human donor with classical Hodgkin lymphoma. CDR3s include the opening cysteine and the closing phenylalanine or tryptophan. The D gene is left open where the match is weak. The size entry is marked missing in some rows and otherwise reads once, few, many or a size class.

j_gene: TRBJ2-7
d_gene: NA
abundance: NA
v_gene: TRBV7-2
CDR3aa: CASSFGSTYEQYF
CDR3nt: TGTGCCAGCAGCTTTGGCAGCACCTACGAGCAGTACTTC

j_gene: TRBJ2-5
d_gene: TRBD1
abundance: NA
v_gene: TRBV7-7
CDR3aa: CASSLGTGGETQYF
CDR3nt: TGTGCCAGCAGCTTAGGGACAGGGGGAGAGACCCAGTACTTC

j_gene: TRBJ2-1
d_gene: NA
abundance: NA
v_gene: TRBV9
CDR3aa: CASSVEWGISYNEQFF
CDR3nt: TGTGCCAGCAGCGTAGAGTGGGGCATCTCCTACAATGAGCAGTTCTTC

j_gene: TRBJ2-3
d_gene: NA
abundance: NA
v_gene: TRBV7-2
CDR3aa: CASSLGPSSTDTQYF
CDR3nt: TGTGCCAGCAGCTTAGGGCCTAGTAGCACAGATACGCAGTATTTT

j_gene: TRBJ2-2
d_gene: TRBD1
abundance: NA
v_gene: TRBV6-5
CDR3aa: CASSRGQGNTGELFF
CDR3nt: TGTGCCAGCAGTCGTGGACAGGGGAACACCGGGGAGCTGTTTTTT

j_gene: TRBJ1-1
d_gene: NA
abundance: NA
v_gene: TRBV6-5
CDR3aa: CASRPEVGRERFF
CDR3nt: TGTGCCAGCAGACCCGAGGTGGGCAGGGAGCGGTTCTTT

j_gene: TRBJ2-7
d_gene: NA
abundance: NA
v_gene: TRBV7-9
CDR3aa: CASSLTGTSSYEQYF
CDR3nt: TGTGCCAGCAGCTTAACGGGAACCAGCTCCTACGAGCAGTACTTC

j_gene: TRBJ1-6
d_gene: NA
abundance: NA
v_gene: TRBV27
CDR3aa: CASSPHQDSYNSPLHF
CDR3nt: TGTGCCAGCAGTCCCCACCAGGACTCCTATAATTCACCCCTCCACTTT

j_gene: TRBJ1-1
d_gene: NA
abundance: NA
v_gene: TRBV4-3
CDR3aa: CASSLAVDLNTEAFF
CDR3nt: TGCGCCAGCAGCCTCGCCGTGGACCTGAACACTGAAGCTTTCTTT

j_gene: TRBJ2-3
d_gene: TRBD2
abundance: NA
v_gene: TRBV10-3
CDR3aa: CAIRGLAGGTTDTQYF
CDR3nt: TGTGCCATCAGGGGACTAGCGGGGGGTACCACAGATACGCAGTATTTT

j_gene: TRBJ2-7
d_gene: NA
abundance: once
v_gene: TRBV30
CDR3aa: CAWSVGGKQYF
CDR3nt: TGTGCCTGGAGTGTCGGGGGCAAGCAGTACTTC

j_gene: TRBJ1-2
d_gene: TRBD1
abundance: NA
v_gene: TRBV14
CDR3aa: CASSPPFRQGANYGYTF
CDR3nt: TGTGCCAGCAGCCCCCCCTTCAGACAGGGGGCTAACTATGGCTACACCTTC

j_gene: TRBJ1-2
d_gene: TRBD1
abundance: NA
v_gene: TRBV30
CDR3aa: CAWRYKTGVQYGYTF
CDR3nt: TGTGCCTGGAGGTATAAGACAGGGGTCCAATATGGCTACACCTTC

j_gene: TRBJ1-2
d_gene: NA
abundance: few
v_gene: TRBV7-6
CDR3aa: CASSLGPGYGYTF
CDR3nt: TGTGCCAGCAGCTTAGGGCCGGGCTATGGCTACACCTTC

j_gene: TRBJ2-6
d_gene: NA
abundance: NA
v_gene: TRBV7-2
CDR3aa: CASSLVWAGVAGANVLTF
CDR3nt: TGTGCCAGCAGCTTAGTATGGGCAGGGGTTGCTGGGGCCAACGTCCTGACTTTC

j_gene: TRBJ1-1
d_gene: TRBD1
abundance: once
v_gene: TRBV9
CDR3aa: CASSVVGTGGTEAFF
CDR3nt: TGTGCCAGCAGCGTAGTCGGGACAGGGGGGACTGAAGCTTTCTTT

j_gene: TRBJ2-7
d_gene: NA
abundance: NA
v_gene: TRBV4-3
CDR3aa: CASSHSGTNQDEQYF
CDR3nt: TGCGCCAGCAGCCACAGCGGAACAAACCAGGACGAGCAGTACTTC

j_gene: TRBJ2-1
d_gene: TRBD2
abundance: NA
v_gene: TRBV4-2
CDR3aa: CASSQAEPGLDEQFF
CDR3nt: TGTGCCAGCAGCCAAGCAGAACCGGGACTAGATGAGCAGTTCTTC

j_gene: TRBJ2-1
d_gene: NA
abundance: NA
v_gene: TRBV7-3
CDR3aa: CASSLSSQGTGYEQFF
CDR3nt: TGTGCCAGCAGCTTATCATCCCAGGGCACGGGCTATGAGCAGTTCTTC

j_gene: TRBJ1-6
d_gene: NA
abundance: NA
v_gene: TRBV5-1
CDR3aa: CASSLVPGRNSPLHF
CDR3nt: TGCGCCAGCAGCTTGGTTCCAGGGCGAAATTCACCCCTCCACTTT

j_gene: TRBJ1-5
d_gene: TRBD1
abundance: NA
v_gene: TRBV7-8
CDR3aa: CASSRDRGVYSNQPQHF
CDR3nt: TGTGCCAGCAGCCGGGACAGGGGGGTCTATAGCAATCAGCCCCAGCATTTT

j_gene: TRBJ1-1
d_gene: TRBD1
abundance: NA
v_gene: TRBV7-8
CDR3aa: CASSPQTGSTEAFF
CDR3nt: TGTGCCAGCAGCCCACAGACAGGGAGCACTGAAGCTTTCTTT

j_gene: TRBJ1-6
d_gene: TRBD1
abundance: once
v_gene: TRBV6-5
CDR3aa: CASSYSRTGNSPLHF
CDR3nt: TGTGCCAGCAGTTACTCACGGACAGGGAACTCACCCCTCCACTTT

j_gene: TRBJ2-2
d_gene: TRBD1
abundance: NA
v_gene: TRBV18
CDR3aa: CASSLWDRMDTGELFF
CDR3nt: TGTGCCAGCTCACTGTGGGACAGGATGGACACCGGGGAGCTGTTTTTT

j_gene: TRBJ2-1
d_gene: NA
abundance: once
v_gene: TRBV6-6
CDR3aa: CASRGLGYNEQFF
CDR3nt: TGTGCCAGCAGAGGACTGGGATACAATGAGCAGTTCTTC

j_gene: TRBJ2-1
d_gene: NA
abundance: NA
v_gene: TRBV6-5
CDR3aa: CASSYSGVSYNEQFF
CDR3nt: TGTGCCAGCAGTTACTCTGGGGTCTCCTACAATGAGCAGTTCTTC

j_gene: TRBJ1-4
d_gene: NA
abundance: NA
v_gene: TRBV19
CDR3aa: CASSPRQALNEKLFF
CDR3nt: TGTGCCAGTAGTCCAAGACAGGCCCTTAATGAAAAACTGTTTTTT

j_gene: TRBJ2-2
d_gene: TRBD2
abundance: NA
v_gene: TRBV11-2
CDR3aa: CASSLLAGANTGELFF
CDR3nt: TGTGCCAGCAGCTTACTAGCGGGGGCGAACACCGGGGAGCTGTTTTTT

j_gene: TRBJ2-3
d_gene: NA
abundance: NA
v_gene: TRBV18
CDR3aa: CASSPSFTDTQYF
CDR3nt: TGTGCCAGCTCCCCAAGTTTCACAGATACGCAGTATTTT

j_gene: TRBJ1-1
d_gene: NA
abundance: NA
v_gene: TRBV19
CDR3aa: CASSIWRRENTEAFF
CDR3nt: TGTGCCAGTAGTATATGGCGCAGGGAGAACACTGAAGCTTTCTTT

j_gene: TRBJ2-7
d_gene: NA
abundance: NA
v_gene: TRBV6-4
CDR3aa: CASTLAPLTRDEQYF
CDR3nt: TGTGCCAGCACCCTGGCGCCCCTAACTAGGGACGAGCAGTACTTC

j_gene: TRBJ2-5
d_gene: NA
abundance: once
v_gene: TRBV6-5
CDR3aa: CASSYSGGGGGETQYF
CDR3nt: TGTGCCAGCAGTTACTCAGGAGGGGGCGGAGGGGAGACCCAGTACTTC

j_gene: TRBJ1-4
d_gene: NA
abundance: NA
v_gene: TRBV19
CDR3aa: CASSVREKLFF
CDR3nt: TGTGCCAGTTCCGTTCGTGAAAAACTGTTTTTT

j_gene: TRBJ1-1
d_gene: NA
abundance: NA
v_gene: TRBV6-5
CDR3aa: CASSYGPGAPAEAFF
CDR3nt: TGTGCCAGCAGTTATGGCCCGGGGGCCCCAGCTGAAGCTTTCTTT

j_gene: TRBJ2-3
d_gene: NA
abundance: NA
v_gene: TRBV2
CDR3aa: CASSVQASTDTQYF
CDR3nt: TGTGCCAGCAGTGTTCAGGCTAGCACAGATACGCAGTATTTT

j_gene: TRBJ2-1
d_gene: NA
abundance: medium-sized
v_gene: TRBV19
CDR3aa: CASAVYGEQFF
CDR3nt: TGTGCCAGCGCAGTCTACGGTGAGCAGTTCTTC

j_gene: TRBJ1-1
d_gene: TRBD1
abundance: NA
v_gene: TRBV2
CDR3aa: CASSPGPGTGGARTEAFF
CDR3nt: TGTGCCAGCAGTCCAGGGCCCGGGACAGGGGGCGCGAGAACTGAAGCTTTCTTT

j_gene: TRBJ1-4
d_gene: TRBD1
abundance: NA
v_gene: TRBV30
CDR3aa: CAWSVIGTGGHGTNEKLFF
CDR3nt: TGTGCCTGGAGTGTAATTGGGACAGGGGGCCATGGAACTAATGAAAAACTGTTTTTT

j_gene: TRBJ1-2
d_gene: NA
abundance: NA
v_gene: TRBV6-5
CDR3aa: CASTPLDGIYGYTF
CDR3nt: TGTGCCAGCACCCCTCTGGACGGAATCTATGGCTACACCTTC

j_gene: TRBJ1-4
d_gene: TRBD1
abundance: NA
v_gene: TRBV14
CDR3aa: CASSQLGQGDEKLFF
CDR3nt: TGTGCCAGCAGCCAACTCGGACAGGGGGATGAAAAACTGTTTTTT

j_gene: TRBJ2-2
d_gene: NA
abundance: NA
v_gene: TRBV19
CDR3aa: CASSNGGSARTGELFF
CDR3nt: TGTGCCAGTAGTAACGGCGGTTCGGCTAGGACCGGGGAGCTGTTTTTT

j_gene: TRBJ1-3
d_gene: NA
abundance: NA
v_gene: TRBV30
CDR3aa: CAWTGVPSGNTIYF
CDR3nt: TGTGCCTGGACCGGGGTCCCCTCTGGAAACACCATATATTTT

j_gene: TRBJ2-1
d_gene: NA
abundance: NA
v_gene: TRBV7-3
CDR3aa: CASSLSRGLQYEQFF
CDR3nt: TGTGCCAGCAGCTTAAGTCGGGGGCTACAATATGAGCAGTTCTTC

j_gene: TRBJ1-2
d_gene: NA
abundance: NA
v_gene: TRBV27
CDR3aa: CASSYGTGDYGYTF
CDR3nt: TGTGCCAGCAGCTACGGGACGGGGGACTATGGCTACACCTTC

j_gene: TRBJ2-1
d_gene: NA
abundance: NA
v_gene: TRBV4-2
CDR3aa: CASSPPVAEEQFF
CDR3nt: TGTGCCAGCAGCCCCCCCGTCGCCGAGGAGCAGTTCTTC

j_gene: TRBJ1-2
d_gene: NA
abundance: NA
v_gene: TRBV28
CDR3aa: CASSWWPIGYTF
CDR3nt: TGTGCCAGCAGTTGGTGGCCGATTGGCTACACCTTC

j_gene: TRBJ1-2
d_gene: NA
abundance: NA
v_gene: TRBV27
CDR3aa: CASSGLGVRNLYTF
CDR3nt: TGTGCCAGCAGTGGGCTGGGTGTCCGAAACCTATACACCTTC

j_gene: TRBJ1-3
d_gene: NA
abundance: NA
v_gene: TRBV30
CDR3aa: CAWSNFYSGNTIYF
CDR3nt: TGTGCCTGGAGTAACTTTTACTCTGGAAACACCATATATTTT

j_gene: TRBJ2-2
d_gene: TRBD2
abundance: NA
v_gene: TRBV5-1
CDR3aa: CASSESGGTGELFF
CDR3nt: TGCGCCAGCAGCGAGAGCGGGGGCACCGGGGAGCTGTTTTTT

j_gene: TRBJ1-5
d_gene: TRBD1
abundance: NA
v_gene: TRBV12-5
CDR3aa: CASGLAGKGGTVGQPQHF
CDR3nt: TGTGCTAGTGGTTTAGCTGGTAAGGGCGGGACAGTGGGTCAGCCCCAGCATTTT

j_gene: TRBJ1-5
d_gene: NA
abundance: once
v_gene: TRBV4-2
CDR3aa: CASSQGRGRYSNQPQHF
CDR3nt: TGTGCCAGCAGCCAGGGGAGGGGGAGGTATAGCAATCAGCCCCAGCATTTT

j_gene: TRBJ1-1
d_gene: NA
abundance: NA
v_gene: TRBV13
CDR3aa: CASRYGTEAFF
CDR3nt: TGTGCCAGCAGATACGGCACTGAAGCTTTCTTT